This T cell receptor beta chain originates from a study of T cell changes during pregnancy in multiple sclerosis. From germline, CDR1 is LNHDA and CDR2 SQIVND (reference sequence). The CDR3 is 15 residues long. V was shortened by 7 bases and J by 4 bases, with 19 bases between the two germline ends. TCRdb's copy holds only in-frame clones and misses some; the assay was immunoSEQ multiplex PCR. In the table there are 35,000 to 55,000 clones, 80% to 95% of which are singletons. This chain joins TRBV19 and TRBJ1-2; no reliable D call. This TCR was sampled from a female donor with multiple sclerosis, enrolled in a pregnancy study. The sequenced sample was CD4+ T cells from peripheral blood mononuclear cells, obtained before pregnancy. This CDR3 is CASIRADGSPYGYTF. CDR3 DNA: TGTGCCAGTATTCGAGCGGACGGAAGCCCCTATGGCTACACCTTC.